This note documents a single T cell receptor beta chain sequence. It lacks a known antigen. Within one base of it there is no much larger clone, and no base qualities were kept. The roughly 38 donors, aged about 6 to 95 years, were systemically healthy Caucasian individuals from Russia. Each donor gave ten milliliters of peripheral blood, collected into EDTA-treated Vacutainer tubes. PBMCs were isolated by Ficoll-Paque density-gradient centrifugation, with at least 6.5 million obtained per sample. Trizol reagent was used to extract total RNA from PBMCs, with at least 5 micrograms per sample. For every donor, flow cytometry on a PBMC aliquot measured the percentage of naive CD45RAhigh/CD27high T cells. These data are taken from a study of blood T cells in healthy people across ages (dated by TCRdb to 2015 to 2017). About the investigation overall: In model experiments, template switching captured about one uniquely barcoded TCR beta cDNA molecule for every two T cells. To track age-related changes in TCR beta repertoire diversity, the study relied on deep sequencing normalized with unique cDNA molecular identifiers. Donors were grouped into four age groups: young (average about 15 years), middle-aged (approximately 41), aged (around 62) and long-lived (less than 85). To avoid experimental bias, donors of different ages were distributed randomly across sequencing lanes. For two donors (one aged 18 to 30 and one aged 80 or older), the study analyzed two additional independent replicas of 1 million unique cDNA reads from the same blood draw.

Library construction relied on 5' RACE. TCRdb lists the instrument as Illumina HiSeq 2500. A second PCR of about 7 to 12 cycles was performed with a sample-barcoded 5' primer and a J-beta primer mix. A unique molecular identifier was introduced onto each TCR beta cDNA molecule by a template-switch 5' adaptor carrying 12 random nucleotides. Each sample yielded at least 3 million CDR3-containing paired-end reads. The Mint cDNA synthesis kit, primed by a TRBC-specific oligonucleotide, was used to synthesize first-strand cDNA from all RNA. Following uracil-DNA glycosylase treatment, a first 18-cycle PCR with universal primers M1SS and BC2_uni_R was performed on all cDNA. Regarding the original processing steps: For normalization, 1 million high-quality reads, each with a distinct molecular identifier, were randomly selected from each sample. Instead of being binned into consensus sequences, reads that shared molecular identifiers were thrown out. MiTCR, set to a Q25 quality threshold and the strictest error-elimination algorithm, was used for CDR3 identification, clonotype clustering and error correction. A nonparametric unseen species model with Euler transformation was used to estimate lower-bound total TCR beta diversity. The public reads were quality trimmed at Q25 with fastp and then assembled into clones with MiXCR by TCRdb, keeping productive beta chains. Each entry merges the rows of one CDR3 protein and shows their most common DNA and genes. TCRdb, rather than the study authors, made the V and J calls. The sample data list hundreds of thousands of distinct CDR3 sequences, and about 30% of these were observed just once. The ten largest clones add up to 15% to 18% of the sample.

Broad study findings and their caveats: As age increased, observed TCR beta diversity per million T cells dropped in a roughly linear way, and a significant reduction was already evident by age 40. Estimates of total diversity from one million sequenced T cells were regarded as lower bounds and underestimates. Because donor CMV infection status was unknown, age-related changes in expanded clonotypes were potentially confounded. A strong correlation was found between observed TCR beta diversity and the percentage of naive T cells measured by flow cytometry. Conclusive comparison of naive and antigen-experienced compartments was prevented by the profiling of bulk unsorted PBMCs. Compared with the aged group, the long-lived group had more naive CD4+ T cells, fewer expanded clones and increased TCR diversity, suggesting age selection.

The CDR3 holds 15 amino acids from the cysteine to the phenylalanine. Only the CDR3 DNA stays, 45 bases, in frame from base 1. As encoded in the germline V gene, CDR1 is SGHRS while CDR2 is YFSETQ. At the junction V is shortened by 5 bases and J by 4 bases, with 18 bases in between. The chain couples TRBV5-1 to TRBJ1-1; a tentative D match to TRBD1 spans 5 bases. The clonotype originates from a woman aged 80 or older in good health. The sequenced material came from blood. Read as DNA, the sequence is TGCGCCAGCAGGTTATCACAGGTCGTGGGCACTGAAGCTTTCTTT. It specifies CASRLSQVVGTEAFF.